This TCR beta chain was captured by sequencing in a study of blood T cell dynamics during melanoma immunotherapy. Germline V gene lookup returns CDR1 LGHNA and CDR2 YSLEER. The CDR3 is made up of 16 amino acids. The V gene end was trimmed by 5 bases and the J gene end by 6 bases; junction bases not matched to a gene: 12. For sorted CD8+ subsets, all extracted DNA was loaded. Profiling relied on immunoSEQ multiplex PCR, and the TCRdb table lists in-frame clones only, not all of them. The repertoire holds about 3,500 clones, with 92% as singletons. The time point: pre-treatment baseline. The sequenced sample was effector memory CD8+ T cells from blood, obtained from a patient treated with checkpoint blockade. This clonotype was obtained from a human donor with melanoma. This chain links TRBV4-3 with TRBJ2-1; 8 bases line up with TRBD2. The CDR3 region is CASSELGLAGINEQFF. As DNA, the CDR3 is TGCGCCAGCAGCGAATTAGGCCTAGCGGGCATCAATGAGCAGTTCTTC.